This T cell receptor beta chain was observed in a study of T cell responses to AZD1222 COVID-19 vaccine. Study-wide points: Two doses of AZD1222 preceded a rise in Spike-specific TCR breadth and depth. Repertoire samples came only from after the peak T cell response. The donor cohort was predominantly white British with a female majority, and clonal diversity may have been underestimated. Among those given AZD1222, only five or six were seropositive at baseline.

The sample holds one count of this clone. The antigen remains undetermined. TCRdb's table, derived via immunoSEQ multiplex PCR, lists solely in-frame clones and lacks some. The profile shows around 100,000 clones, nearly 90% of them singletons. The germline V gene encodes CDR1 SNHLY and CDR2 FYNNEI. This CDR3 is built from 10 residues. The germline V and J ends were trimmed by 6 bases and 6 bases, with 6 bases remaining between them. V and J are TRBV2 and TRBJ2-7; D unresolved. The origin of this receptor is an adult who received the AZD1222 COVID-19 vaccine. The sequencing here drew on peripheral blood, taken 28 days after the second AZD1222 dose. The CDR3 loop is CASSGTEQYF. DNA for the CDR3: TGTGCCAGCAGCGGCACCGAGCAGTACTTC.